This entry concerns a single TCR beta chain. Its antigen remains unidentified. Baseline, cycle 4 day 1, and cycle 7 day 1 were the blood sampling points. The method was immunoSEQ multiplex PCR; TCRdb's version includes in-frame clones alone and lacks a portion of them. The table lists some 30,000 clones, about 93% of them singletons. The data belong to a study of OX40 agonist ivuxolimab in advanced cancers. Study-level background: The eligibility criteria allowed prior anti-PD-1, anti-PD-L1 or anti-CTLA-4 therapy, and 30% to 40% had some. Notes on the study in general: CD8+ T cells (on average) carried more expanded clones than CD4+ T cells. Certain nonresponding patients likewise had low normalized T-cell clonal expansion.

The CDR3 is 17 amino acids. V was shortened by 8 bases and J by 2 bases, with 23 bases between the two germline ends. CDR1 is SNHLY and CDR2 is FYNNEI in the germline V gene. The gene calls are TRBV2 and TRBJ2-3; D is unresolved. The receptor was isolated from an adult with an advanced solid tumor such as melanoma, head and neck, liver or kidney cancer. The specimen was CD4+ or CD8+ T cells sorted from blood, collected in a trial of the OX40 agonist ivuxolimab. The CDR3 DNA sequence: TGTGCCAGCTTGGGGTTTCAAGGTGGTAAACTCACAGATACGCAGTATTTT. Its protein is CASLGFQGGKLTDTQYF.